The sequence of this T cell receptor (beta chain) was determined in a study of Ad26.COV2.S vaccination and SARS-CoV-2 variants. Study-wide background: Intramuscular Ad26.COV2.S doses were given once or twice, 56 days apart. Whole-study results and caveats: Spike-specific TCR breadth was greater after Ad26.COV2.S than placebo. Vaccine and placebo groups showed comparable non-spike TCR breadth.

The length of the CDR3 is 13 residues. Germline loops: CDR1 SGHVS, CDR2 FNYEAQ. V was cut by 7 bases and J by 0 bases, with 9 bases left in between. Sequenced by immunoSEQ multiplex PCR; TCRdb stores in-frame clones only, minus some. The sample consists of about 320,000 clones, approximately 87% of them appearing once. As concerns this clone: Its antigen remains unknown.

Sample treatment: some 19 received Ad26.COV2.S at low or high dose, single or two shots; a few received placebo; per-sample allocation not given. Collection of samples fell on day 63 after the first vaccine or placebo injection. The chain links TRBV7-6 to TRBJ1-1; D not resolved. The source material was peripheral blood, sampled in a trial of Ad26.COV2.S vaccine versus placebo. This clonotype was obtained from a person between 18 and 65 years old who received the Ad26.COV2.S COVID-19 vaccine or a placebo. CDR3 amino acids: CASTKQLNTEAFF. Written as DNA, the CDR3 is TGTGCCAGCACCAAACAGCTGAACACTGAAGCTTTCTTT. The variable domain in full, with the rest retrieved from reference TRBV7-6 and TRBJ1-1, is GAGVSQSPRYKVTKRGQDVALRCDPISGHVSLYWYRQALGQGPEFLTYFNYEAQQDKSGLPNDRFSAERPEGSISTLTIQRTEQRDSAMYRCASTKQLNTEAFFGQGTRLTVV.